The TCR beta chain described here comes from a study of cytomegalovirus exposure and HLA in healthy donors. The study ran its PCR with 60 Vbeta and 13 Jbeta primers. In the original analysis: A follow-up analysis tallied 86 million or so unique TCR beta chains, approximately 11 million shared. Sequencing was performed with immunoSEQ multiplex PCR; in TCRdb, only in-frame clones are kept and a portion is missing. V, J and clone size are taken as reported in that table, and D and trimming were inferred from the DNA itself. The sample has about 150,000 clones, under 85% seen once. Germline V gene data show CDR1 as LNHDA and CDR2 as SQIVND (reference sequence). The CDR3 loop spans 15 amino acids. Germline trimming cut 9 bases from V and 0 bases from J; bases unmatched to any gene: 7. Comments on this clone: The antigen is unknown.

Study-wide points: For most TCR beta V segments, an earlier analysis put the productive rate at about 87% or about 30% of the time. The authors judged a highly shared variant cluster likely a sequencing artifact.

J is TRBJ1-5 and V is TRBV19, with TRBD1 matching 8 bases. The source is a woman between 40 and 50 years old in good health and CMV-seropositive. The sequenced material came from PBMCs. The CDR3 reads CASGQGLYSNQPQHF. The CDR3 region has the DNA TGTGCCAGCGGACAGGGACTTTATAGCAATCAGCCCCAGCATTTT.